The 18 T cell receptor beta chains below were found in one sample sequenced in a study of blood T cell repertoires in COVID-19 (TCRdb year 2020). Library preparation used the immunoSEQ multiplex PCR assay. In its TCRdb copy, this immuneACCESS table keeps in-frame sequences only and misses some clones. Where compared with another copy, unresolved V genes explain less than half of these, and the others have no known cause. Within this sample are about 400,000 clones, with over 75% of them counted one time only. The top ten clonotypes cover roughly 1.9% of the sample. Sequencing used PBMCs or T cells enriched from blood (not recorded which). These receptors all come from a woman aged 40-49 years with acute COVID-19.

The rearrangement joins TRBV11-3 to TRBJ2-7; a weak D match, TRBD2 (5 bases). The germline CDR1 and CDR2 sequences are SGHNT and YENEEA. CDR3 length: 13 residues. The V and J ends lost 3 bases and 2 bases respectively, with 8 bases between them. In DNA form, the CDR3 reads TGTGCCAGCAGCTTCGGGGATACCTACGAGCAGTACTTC. Its protein product is CASSFGDTYEQYF.

The chain is built from TRBV19 and TRBJ1-6, with 8 nucleotides matching TRBD1. Germline-derived CDR1 and CDR2 are LNHDA and SQIVND (reference sequence). V lost 5 bases to trimming and J lost 8 bases; unmatched junction nucleotides: 11. CDR3 length: 16 residues. The CDR3 DNA sequence: TGTGCCAGTAGTGGCGGTACAGGGGGGTATGATTCACCCCTCCACTTT. Translating gives CASSGGTGGYDSPLHF.

The CDR3 reads CASRRLAEETQYF. The CDR3 nucleotides are TGTGCCAGCAGAAGACTAGCGGAAGAGACCCAGTACTTC. The V call is TRBV12-3 or TRBV12-4, the J call TRBJ2-5, with 9 bases aligning to TRBD2. V lost 6 bases and J lost 3; bases outside the gene matches: 2. This CDR3 comprises 13 residues.

This clone came up once. The J gene is TRBJ2-1, the V gene TRBV29-1, with 7 bases that match TRBD1. The length of the CDR3 is 11 residues. The germline V gene encodes CDR1 SQVTM and CDR2 ANQGSEA. The V gene end was trimmed by 6 bases and the J gene end by 9 bases; junction bases not matched to a gene: 5. This chain's CDR3 is CSVGNRGEQFF. As DNA, the CDR3 is TGCAGCGTAGGGAACAGGGGTGAGCAGTTCTTC.

The chain joins TRBV6-5 to TRBJ1-2; TRBD1 aligns across 7 bases. CDR1 is MNHEY, CDR2 SVGAGI, per germline. J was trimmed by 4 bases and V by 3 bases; bases with no gene match: 5. The CDR3 sequence is 14 residues long. CDR3 sequence: CASSYSQGGYGYTF. DNA of the CDR3: TGTGCCAGCAGTTATTCGCAGGGGGGCTATGGCTACACCTTC.

The chain's CDR3 is CASSPPQGRGEQFF. The CDR3 DNA is TGTGCCAGCTCACCCCCCCAGGGCAGGGGTGAGCAGTTCTTC. The chain couples TRBV18 to TRBJ2-1; maybe TRBD1 (6 bases). Trimming took off 3 bases at V and 9 bases at J, with 15 bases between the two ends. CDR3 length: 14 residues. Germline V gives CDR1 KGHSH, CDR2 LQKENI.

The chain has TRBV6-6 and TRBJ1-5; no clear D gene. The CDR3 has 14 amino acids. The germline gives CDR1 MNHNY, CDR2 SVGAGI (reference sequence). The V gene lost 0 bases and the J gene lost 6 bases, with 9 bases spanning the gap. The CDR3 sequence is CASSYSLGGQPQHF. In nucleotides, the CDR3 is TGTGCCAGCAGTTACTCGTTGGGAGGTCAGCCCCAGCATTTT.

The chain combines TRBV10-2 with TRBJ1-1; 7 bases are shared with TRBD1. The CDR3 length is 14 residues. The V gene end was trimmed by 6 bases and the J gene end by 4 bases; junction bases not matched to a gene: 8. Germline CDR1 is WSHSY and CDR2 is SAAADI. In DNA, the CDR3 is TGCGCCAGCAGGATGACAGGGTTGAGCACTGAAGCTTTCTTT. This gives the protein CASRMTGLSTEAFF.

The chain couples TRBV29-1 to TRBJ1-1; a possible D gene is TRBD1 (5 bases). CDR3 length: 14 residues. Trimming left V 0 bases short and J 1 base short, with 9 bases between. Germline V lookup: CDR1 SQVTM, CDR2 ANQGSEA. CDR3 in DNA: TGCAGCGTTGAAGATGGAACAGGGAACACTGAAGCTTTCTTT. This encodes CSVEDGTGNTEAFF.

This clone has more than one count but fewer than ten. The chain uses TRBV11-3 and TRBJ1-1, with 7 nucleotides matching TRBD1. The CDR3 consists of 13 residues. The germline gives CDR1 SGHNT, CDR2 YENEEA. Unmatched junction bases numbered 1, after V lost 1 base and J lost 5 bases. The CDR3 loop is CASSLGQGTEAFF. Written as DNA, the CDR3 is TGTGCCAGCAGCTTAGGACAGGGTACTGAAGCTTTCTTT.

The rearrangement joins TRBV7-8 to TRBJ1-6; D is uncertain. Germline V gene lookup returns CDR1 SGHVS and CDR2 FQNEAQ. This CDR3 region has 17 residues. V gave up 6 bases and J gave up 0 bases, with 15 bases separating them. The CDR3 coding sequence is TGTGCCAGCAGATTGGAGGGCTTTCGCTCCTATAATTCACCCCTCCACTTT. Its translation: CASRLEGFRSYNSPLHF. Drawing the rest from reference TRBV7-8 and TRBJ1-6, the complete variable domain is GAGVSQSPRYKVAKRGQDVALRCDPISGHVSLFWYQQALGQGPEFLTYFQNEAQLDKSGLPSDRFFAERPEGSVSTLKIQRTQQEDSAVYLCASRLEGFRSYNSPLHFGNGTRLTVT.

The rearrangement uses TRBV29-1 and TRBJ2-3; 7 bases match TRBD1. This CDR3 has 16 residues. Germline V lookup: CDR1 SQVTM, CDR2 ANQGSEA. V shed 0 bases and J 1 base; nucleotides not matched to a gene: 7. CDR3 in DNA: TGCAGCGTTGAAGATCGAGGACAGGTGGGCACAGATACGCAGTATTTT. Translation: CSVEDRGQVGTDTQYF.

CDR3 in DNA: TGTGCCAGCAGCTTAGAACGGAGTGAAGCTTTCTTT. Its translation: CASSLERSEAFF. This sequence joins TRBV7-8 and TRBJ1-1, with D uncertain. The CDR3 sequence is 12 residues long. The germline V gene encodes CDR1 SGHVS and CDR2 FQNEAQ. Trimming removed 1 base from V and 7 bases from J, with 7 bases in between.

The chain joins TRBV28 to TRBJ1-4; 8 nucleotides agree with TRBD1. Per germline, CDR1 MDHEN and CDR2 SYDVKM. The CDR3 loop spans 15 amino acids. J gave up 8 bases and V 6 bases, and 11 bases lay outside the gene matches. In nucleotides, the CDR3 is TGTGCCAGCAGCCAAAGCGGACAGGGAGGGGAAAAACTGTTTTTT. Its protein is CASSQSGQGGEKLFF.

This chain's CDR3 is CASSYGTGSYNEQFF. In nucleotides, the CDR3 is TGTGCCAGCAGTTATGGGACAGGCTCCTACAATGAGCAGTTCTTC. The chain employs TRBV6-5 and TRBJ2-1; TRBD1 matches 8 bases. This CDR3 comprises 15 residues. The V segment lost 3 bases and the J segment 0 bases; nucleotides outside the gene matches: 1. In germline, CDR1 is MNHEY, CDR2 SVGAGI.

DNA of the CDR3: TGTGCCAGCATCCCCTTCGGGACAGCGAACACTGAAGCTTTCTTT. This sequence encodes CASIPFGTANTEAFF. V usage is TRBV7-9 and J usage is TRBJ1-1, with 7 positions matching TRBD1. Germline V gene sequence: CDR1 SEHNR, CDR2 FQNEAQ (reference sequence). V lost 7 bases to trimming and J lost 1 base; unmatched junction nucleotides: 9. The CDR3 contains 15 residues. The full variable domain, with the rest looked up from reference TRBV7-9 and TRBJ1-1, is DTGVSQNPRHKITKRGQNVTFRCDPISEHNRLYWYRQTLGQGPEFLTYFQNEAQLEKSRLLSDRFSAERPKGSFSTLEIQRTEQGDSAMYLCASIPFGTANTEAFFGQGTRLTVV.

This clone was seen only once. The chain has TRBV25-1 and TRBJ2-5; 13 bases line up with TRBD2. CDR1 and CDR2 (germline): MGHDK, SYGVNS. Trimming took 1 base from V and 2 from J; bases not matched to a gene: 7. This CDR3 is 18 amino acids long. CDR3 loop: CASSEFAGTSGDQETQYF. CDR3 in DNA: TGTGCCAGCAGTGAATTCGCAGGGACTAGCGGGGATCAAGAGACCCAGTACTTC.

This rearrangement joins TRBV6-6 to TRBJ2-7, with 7 bases aligning to TRBD1. From germline, CDR1 is MNHNY and CDR2 SVGAGI (reference sequence). The CDR3 is 15 residues long. V trimming: 6 bases; J trimming: 4 bases; junction bases outside the gene matches: 12. The CDR3 nucleotides read TGTGCCAGCAGCAGTCAGGGACAGAAGTTTTACGAGCAGTACTTC. Translation: CASSSQGQKFYEQYF.